The next 28 T cell receptor beta chains were all read from a single sample in a study of T cell repertoires in cytomegalovirus infection (dated by TCRdb to between 2017 and 2020). TCRdb names Illumina HiSeq 1500 as the instrument used. In-frame beta chains were kept once TCRdb had trimmed the public reads at Q25 with fastp and called clones with MiXCR. Records with the same CDR3 protein are collapsed into one entry carrying the most frequent genes and DNA. The sample yields around 500,000 distinct CDR3 sequences; 42% were counted once. The ten most abundant clones make up around 45% of the sample. The treatment or condition label corresponds to: in vitro stimulation with specific CMV peptide epitopes to enrich CMV-specific T cells. No antigen has been identified for these receptors. Source: cultured PBMCs, taken from culture after CMV antigen stimulation. The receptors here all came from a human donor in good health (CMV status not recorded). Some clones in this sample may be carry-over from other donors' samples.

This clonotype was detected only a few times. This chain joins TRBV6-1 and TRBJ2-2; D is perhaps TRBD2 (5 bases). The CDR3 is 15 amino acids. Germline V gives CDR1 MNHNS, CDR2 SASEGT. V was clipped by 8 bases and J by 5 bases, with 18 bases between them. The CDR3 DNA sequence: TGTGCCAGCGTGAGTGGGAACCGGAGGACCGGGGAGCTGTTTTTT. Protein: CASVSGNRRTGELFF.

J is TRBJ2-2 and V is TRBV7-2; D gene unclear. Germline lookup yields CDR1 SGHTA and CDR2 FQGNSA. The V end was cut by 1 base, the J end by 7 bases, with 10 bases between. The CDR3 runs 14 residues. CDR3 coding DNA: TGTGCCAGCAGCTTAGACGGCTCCGGCGGGGAGCTGTTTTTT. Its protein is CASSLDGSGGELFF.

The V call is TRBV28, the J call TRBJ2-3; 10 bases match TRBD1. Germline CDR1 reads MDHEN; CDR2 reads SYDVKM. The CDR3 is made up of 16 amino acids. V was pared by 1 base and J by 4 bases, with 5 bases of the junction left unmatched. CDR3 DNA: TGTGCCAGCAGTTTATCCGGACAGGGGGGATCAGATACGCAGTATTTT. Its protein product is CASSLSGQGGSDTQYF. Filled out from reference TRBV28 and TRBJ2-3, the complete variable domain reads DVKVTQSSRYLVKRTGEKVFLECVQDMDHENMFWYRQDPGLGLRLIYFSYDVKMKEKGDIPEGYSVSREKKERFSLILESASTNQTSMYLCASSLSGQGGSDTQYFGPGTRLTVL.

This clonotype was counted a few times. The J gene is TRBJ2-5, the V gene TRBV7-6, with 13 bases aligning to TRBD2. The V and J ends lost 4 bases and 4 bases, in that order; junction bases with no gene match: 9. The CDR3 sequence is 17 residues long. Germline values: CDR1 SGHVS, CDR2 FNYEAQ. CDR3 amino acids: CASSSRTSGGQRETQYF. In nucleotides, the CDR3 is TGTGCCAGCAGCTCCAGGACTAGCGGGGGCCAGAGAGAGACCCAGTACTTC.

J is TRBJ2-3 and V is TRBV7-2, with 14 bases that match TRBD2. This CDR3 comprises 17 residues. Germline V gene data show CDR1 as SGHTA and CDR2 as FQGNSA. Trimming took 10 bases from V and 0 from J; bases not matched to a gene: 9. CDR3 region: CATDGLAGGSSTDTQYF. The CDR3 DNA sequence: TGTGCCACCGACGGACTAGCGGGAGGATCAAGCACAGATACGCAGTATTTT.

The chain couples TRBV28 to TRBJ1-1; the match to TRBD1 covers 10 bases. CDR1 MDHEN and CDR2 SYDVKM come from the germline V gene. V shed 7 bases, J shed 4 bases, and the junction held 6 bases outside the gene matches. The CDR3 is 14 amino acids. The CDR3: CASTQGTGVTEAFF. The DNA for the CDR3 is TGTGCCAGCACCCAGGGGACAGGGGTCACTGAAGCTTTCTTT. Variable domain in full (rest from reference TRBV28 and TRBJ1-1): DVKVTQSSRYLVKRTGEKVFLECVQDMDHENMFWYRQDPGLGLRLIYFSYDVKMKEKGDIPEGYSVSREKKERFSLILESASTNQTSMYLCASTQGTGVTEAFFGQGTRLTVV.

This rearrangement joins TRBV12-3 or TRBV12-4 to TRBJ1-2; D is unresolved. The CDR3 has 11 residues. Trimming cost V 3 bases and J 8 bases, with 7 bases left between them. CDR3 protein: CASSLNSGYTF. In nucleotides, the CDR3 is TGTGCCAGCAGTTTGAACAGCGGCTACACCTTC.

The V and J genes are TRBV28 and TRBJ2-7; D perhaps matches TRBD1 (5 bases). V lost 4 bases and J 5 bases, leaving 21 bases between the germline ends. Germline CDR1 reads MDHEN; CDR2 reads SYDVKM. The CDR3 has 16 residues. CDR3 protein: CASSSPTSKGLHEQYF. As DNA, the CDR3 is TGTGCCAGCAGTTCCCCGACCTCGAAGGGGTTACACGAGCAGTACTTC.

This clonotype showed up many times. The rearrangement joins TRBV7-2 to TRBJ1-1; 7 bases agree with TRBD1. From germline, CDR1 is SGHTA and CDR2 FQGNSA. J lost 4 bases, V lost 5 bases, and 7 bases had no gene match. This CDR3 is 14 amino acids long. The CDR3 sequence is CASSPGGFGTEAFF. As DNA, the CDR3 is TGTGCCAGCAGCCCAGGGGGTTTCGGCACTGAAGCTTTCTTT.

This chain joins TRBV10-3 and TRBJ2-5; tentative D call: TRBD2 (7 bases). The CDR3 length is 16 residues. CDR1 is ENHRY and CDR2 is SYGVKD in the germline V gene. V was shortened by 5 bases and J by 4 bases, with 20 bases between the two germline ends. The CDR3 DNA reads as TGTGCCATCAGTTCCCCGGGGGCGGGAGTAGGAGAGACCCAGTACTTC. Amino acids: CAISSPGAGVGETQYF.

For the CDR3, the DNA is TGCGCCAGCAGCCAACAATCCAGGGGTTACGAGCAGTACTTC. It encodes CASSQQSRGYEQYF. V is TRBV4-1 and J is TRBJ2-7; weak D call: TRBD1 (6 bases). Per germline, CDR1 MGHRA and CDR2 YSYEKL. V was clipped by 2 bases and J by 4 bases, with 12 bases between them. CDR3 length equals 14 residues.

J is TRBJ1-2 and V is TRBV2; D remains ambiguous. The CDR3 extends over 14 amino acids. The V end was cut by 2 bases, the J end by 3 bases, with 10 bases between. CDR1 is SNHLY, CDR2 FYNNEI, per germline. The CDR3 coding sequence is TGTGCCAGCAGTGAATCGTGGCAGGACTATGGCTACACCTTC. Residues: CASSESWQDYGYTF.

This clonotype was seen more than once but under ten times. The chain employs TRBV6-2 or TRBV6-3 and TRBJ2-7, with 7 bases fitting TRBD2. Germline lookup yields CDR1 MNHEY and CDR2 SVGEGT. CDR3 size: 13 residues. Trimming removed 4 bases from V and 5 bases from J; junction bases left unmatched: 5. The CDR3 DNA reads TGTGCCAGCAGTTGGGACTACCGCAACGAGCAGTACTTC. Amino acids: CASSWDYRNEQYF.

The V gene is TRBV19, the J gene TRBJ1-4, with 8 bases matching TRBD1. V was pared by 2 bases and J by 2 bases, with 10 bases of the junction left unmatched. This CDR3 comprises 18 residues. Germline values: CDR1 LNHDA, CDR2 SQIVND (reference sequence). The CDR3 coding sequence is TGTGCCAGTAGTATAAGGGGGGACAGGAGGCCGACTAATGAAAAACTGTTTTTT. Amino acid sequence: CASSIRGDRRPTNEKLFF.

This sequence joins TRBV6-1 and TRBJ2-5; D is perhaps TRBD1 (6 bases). The CDR3 extends over 16 amino acids. Per germline, CDR1 MNHNS and CDR2 SASEGT. V dropped 5 bases and J dropped 5 bases, with 21 bases sitting between them. The CDR3 region is CASSKNSGELYETQYF. CDR3 sequence (DNA): TGTGCCAGCAGTAAGAACTCAGGGGAACTTTACGAGACCCAGTACTTC.

This clonotype was counted a few times. The J gene is TRBJ2-3, the V gene TRBV20-1, with D perhaps TRBD2 (7 bases). Germline V CDR1 and CDR2: DFQATT, SNEGSKA (reference sequence). Between the trimmed V and J ends, which lost 5 bases and 1 base, there was a span of 19 bases. The CDR3 length is 16 residues. CDR3 DNA: TGCAGTGCTTACCCGCGGGGCGGGGGCCGCACAGATACGCAGTATTTT. Translation gives CSAYPRGGGRTDTQYF.

This chain's CDR3 is CASSAKRESAYEQYF. The CDR3 coding sequence is TGTGCCAGCAGTGCGAAGCGGGAGAGCGCCTACGAGCAGTACTTC. The chain uses TRBV2 and TRBJ2-7; 8 positions agree with TRBD2. Germline V gives CDR1 SNHLY, CDR2 FYNNEI. CDR3 size: 15 residues. V trimming: 4 bases; J trimming: 2 bases; junction bases outside the gene matches: 7.

This clonotype has more than one count but fewer than ten. This chain connects TRBV6-1 to TRBJ2-7, with 7 bases fitting TRBD1. Germline V gene sequence: CDR1 MNHNS, CDR2 SASEGT. Trimming at V came to 6 bases and at J to 3 bases, leaving 5 bases not matched to a gene. This CDR3 contains 13 residues. The CDR3 loop is CASSVQGLYEQYF. The CDR3 coding sequence is TGTGCCAGCAGCGTACAGGGGCTCTACGAGCAGTACTTC.

This chain uses TRBV6-1 with TRBJ1-6; D remains unclear. Germline assignment: CDR1 MNHNS and CDR2 SASEGT. The CDR3 totals 14 residues. With 1 base removed from V and 5 bases from J, the gap between germline ends came to 6 bases. The CDR3 DNA reads TGTGCCAGCAGTGAAGATCAGCATAATTCACCCCTCCACTTT. Its protein product is CASSEDQHNSPLHF.

This clonotype was observed a handful of times. The chain employs TRBV7-8 and TRBJ1-2, with unresolved D. Trimming left V 3 bases short and J 7 bases short, with 15 bases between. CDR3 length: 14 residues. Germline CDR1 SGHVS, CDR2 FQNEAQ. The CDR3 nucleotides read TGTGCCAGCAGCTTCGTCGTAACAGAGAGTGGCTACACCTTC. It yields the protein CASSFVVTESGYTF. The full variable domain, in which reference TRBV7-8 and TRBJ1-2 provide the parts outside the CDR3, is GAGVSQSPRYKVAKRGQDVALRCDPISGHVSLFWYQQALGQGPEFLTYFQNEAQLDKSGLPSDRFFAERPEGSVSTLKIQRTQQEDSAVYLCASSFVVTESGYTFGSGTRLTVV.

The chain is built from TRBV5-6 and TRBJ2-7, with TRBD1 identical over 8 bases. V dropped 3 bases and J dropped 3; count of bases not matched to a gene: 2. This CDR3 contains 13 residues. CDR1 and CDR2 from the germline V gene are SGHDT and YYEEEE. The CDR3 sequence is CASSSTGGYEQYF. DNA of the CDR3: TGTGCCAGCAGCTCCACAGGGGGCTACGAGCAGTACTTC.

CDR3 loop: CASSLAGVGQETQYF. CDR3 nucleotide sequence: TGTGCCAGCAGCTTGGCGGGAGTCGGCCAAGAGACCCAGTACTTC. V gene TRBV7-2 combines with J gene TRBJ2-5; 7 bases are shared with TRBD2. Germline V gene data show CDR1 as SGHTA and CDR2 as FQGNSA. After removal of 3 bases from V and 1 base from J, the junction contained 5 bases not matched to a gene. The CDR3 spans 15 residues. Using reference TRBV7-2 and TRBJ2-5 for the parts outside the CDR3, the full variable domain is GAGVSQSPSNKVTEKGKDVELRCDPISGHTALYWYRQSLGQGLEFLIYFQGNSAPDKSGLPSDRFSAERTGGSVSTLTIQRTQQEDSAVYLCASSLAGVGQETQYFGPGTRLLVL.

The V gene is TRBV12-3 or TRBV12-4, the J gene TRBJ1-2, with TRBD1 matching 9 bases. The CDR3 runs to 14 residues. V shed 6 bases, J shed 7 bases, and the junction held 9 bases outside the gene matches. The CDR3 is CASSRRQGGGGYTF. The CDR3 nucleotides read TGTGCCAGCAGCCGCAGACAGGGGGGAGGTGGCTACACCTTC.

The chain is built from TRBV11-2 and TRBJ1-5, with D perhaps TRBD1 (6 bases). CDR3 length: 13 residues. Germline V lookup: CDR1 SGHAT, CDR2 FQNNGV. V shed 2 bases and J shed 12 bases, with 14 bases lying between them. CDR3 amino acids: CASSLRQVRDQHF. CDR3 DNA: TGTGCCAGCAGCTTACGACAGGTCCGGGACCAGCATTTT.

This clonotype turned up a few times. The chain links TRBV11-2 to TRBJ2-4; the D call may be TRBD1 or TRBD2 (5 bases each). The V end was cut by 0 bases, the J end by 16 bases, with 16 bases between. The CDR3 runs to 13 residues. The germline V gene has CDR1 SGHAT and CDR2 FQNNGV. CDR3 nucleotides: TGTGCCAGCAGCTTAGATGGTTTCGGGACCAATTACTTC. Its translation is CASSLDGFGTNYF.

This clonotype has a handful of counts. The genes are TRBV6-2 or TRBV6-3 and TRBJ2-7; the match to TRBD1 covers 9 bases. Per the germline V gene, CDR1 is MNHEY and CDR2 is SVGEGT. V was clipped by 7 bases and J by 5 bases; unmatched bases: 12. The CDR3 covers 15 residues. DNA of the CDR3: TGTGCCAGCACCCAAGGGGAACAGGGGGCGAACGAGCAGTACTTC. Translation: CASTQGEQGANEQYF.

This sequence joins TRBV7-2 and TRBJ2-2; D is unclear. The germline V gene has CDR1 SGHTA and CDR2 FQGNSA. The CDR3 is made up of 12 amino acids. Deletions cut 3 bases from V and 6 bases from J, with 5 bases between. The CDR3 is CASSFRSGELFF. CDR3 sequence (DNA): TGTGCCAGCAGCTTTAGGTCCGGGGAGCTGTTTTTT. The entire variable domain, with the rest obtained from reference TRBV7-2 and TRBJ2-2, is as follows: GAGVSQSPSNKVTEKGKDVELRCDPISGHTALYWYRQSLGQGLEFLIYFQGNSAPDKSGLPSDRFSAERTGGSVSTLTIQRTQQEDSAVYLCASSFRSGELFFGEGSRLTVL.

The V call is TRBV7-6, the J call TRBJ2-2; no definite D call. The CDR3 has 15 amino acids. V dropped 2 bases and J dropped 2 bases, with 9 bases sitting between them. Germline V gene sequence: CDR1 SGHVS, CDR2 FNYEAQ. The CDR3 DNA follows: TGTGCCAGCAGCTTAATGTGGGCTAACACCGGGGAGCTGTTTTTT. Its protein product is CASSLMWANTGELFF.